The text below deals with one TCR beta chain. Its antigen is still unknown. Generated by immunoSEQ multiplex PCR, the TCRdb table keeps only in-frame clones and is missing some. Of around 250,000 clones in the sample, about 90% were seen once. Trimming stripped 0 bases from V and 3 bases from J, with 11 bases between. This CDR3 has 15 amino acids. Germline CDR1 and CDR2: LGHNA and YSLEER. The sample is drawn from a study of cytomegalovirus exposure and HLA in healthy donors. Study in general: Later, an analysis reported that the approximately 120 validation repertoires had used the same platform as the 550 to 750 first-cohort repertoires.

Study-level findings and limits: There were some public TCRs occurring in many donors, but most TCR sequences were rare. CMV antigen specificity was confirmed in vitro for a few CMV-associated chains.

Sequencing input: PBMCs. This TCR derives from a woman aged 25 to 39 in good health and CMV-seronegative. V usage is TRBV4-3 and J usage is TRBJ1-1; a weak D match, TRBD1 (6 bases). The CDR3 protein is CASSQDGRGYTEAFF. The CDR3 DNA reads as TGCGCCAGCAGCCAAGATGGAAGGGGGTACACTGAAGCTTTCTTT.